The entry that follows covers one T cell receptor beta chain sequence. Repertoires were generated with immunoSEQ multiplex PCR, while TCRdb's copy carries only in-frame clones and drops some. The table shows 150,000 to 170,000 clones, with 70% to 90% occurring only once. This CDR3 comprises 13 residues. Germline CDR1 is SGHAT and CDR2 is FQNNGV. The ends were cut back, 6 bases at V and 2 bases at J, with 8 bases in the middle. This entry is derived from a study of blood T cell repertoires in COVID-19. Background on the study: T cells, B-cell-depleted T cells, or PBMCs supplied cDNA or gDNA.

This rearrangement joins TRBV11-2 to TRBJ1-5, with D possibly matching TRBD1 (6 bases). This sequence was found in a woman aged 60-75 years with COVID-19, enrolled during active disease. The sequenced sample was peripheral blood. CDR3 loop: CASSRTGNQPQHF. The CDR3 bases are TGTGCCAGCAGTCGGACAGGCAATCAGCCCCAGCATTTT.